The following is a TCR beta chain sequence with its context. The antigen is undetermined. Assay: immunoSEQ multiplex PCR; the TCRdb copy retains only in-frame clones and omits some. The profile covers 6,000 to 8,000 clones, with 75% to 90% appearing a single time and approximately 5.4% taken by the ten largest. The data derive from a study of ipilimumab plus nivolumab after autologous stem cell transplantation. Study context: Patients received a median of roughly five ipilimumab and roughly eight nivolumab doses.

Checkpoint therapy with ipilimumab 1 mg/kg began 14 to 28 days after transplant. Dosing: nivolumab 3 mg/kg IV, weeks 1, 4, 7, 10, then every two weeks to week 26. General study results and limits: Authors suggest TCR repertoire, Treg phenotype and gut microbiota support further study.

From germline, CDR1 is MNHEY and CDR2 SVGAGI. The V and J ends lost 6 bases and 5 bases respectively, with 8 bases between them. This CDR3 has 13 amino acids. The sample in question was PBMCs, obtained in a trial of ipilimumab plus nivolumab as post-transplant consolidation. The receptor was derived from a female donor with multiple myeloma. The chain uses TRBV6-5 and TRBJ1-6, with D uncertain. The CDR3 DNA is TGTGCCAGCAGCCGGGGAGATAATTCACCCCTCCACTTT. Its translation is CASSRGDNSPLHF.